The 16 T cell receptor beta chains given below trace back to one sample, sequenced in a study of blood T cell repertoires in COVID-19 (dated by TCRdb to the early 2020s). The library was prepared using the immunoSEQ multiplex PCR assay. Sourced from immuneACCESS, this table was stored by TCRdb with only in-frame sequences that have V and J called. A share of the clones is absent; for the studies checked, an unresolved V gene accounts for under half, and the remainder has no known explanation. The sample has 180,000 or so clones on record, approximately 85% of them singletons. The top ten clones comprise less than 9% of the sample. Source material: peripheral blood. The receptors come from a woman aged 60-75 years with acute or convalescent COVID-19.

The chain couples TRBV19 to TRBJ1-2; TRBD1 aligns across 8 bases. After removal of 4 bases from V and 7 bases from J, the junction contained 8 bases not matched to a gene. The CDR3 spans 14 residues. Germline-derived CDR1 and CDR2 are LNHDA and SQIVND (reference sequence). The CDR3 loop is CASSRTDRAGGYTF. The CDR3 DNA reads TGTGCCAGTAGTAGAACGGACAGGGCGGGTGGCTACACCTTC.

This sequence joins TRBV24-1 and TRBJ1-5; 12 bases line up with TRBD1. With 7 bases clipped from V and 7 bases from J, the junction kept 7 bases outside the gene matches. Looked up from germline, CDR1 is KGHDR and CDR2 is SFDVKD. CDR3 length equals 15 residues. CDR3 sequence: CATSPGQGAEQPQHF. In nucleotides, the CDR3 is TGTGCCACCAGCCCGGGACAGGGGGCCGAGCAGCCCCAGCATTTT.

The chain joins TRBV18 to TRBJ2-1; TRBD2 matches 11 bases. The CDR3 contains 15 residues. CDR1 and CDR2 (germline): KGHSH, LQKENI. The ends lost 6 bases at V and 8 bases at J; junction bases unmatched: 9. CDR3 sequence: CASSRELAGVDEQFF. In nucleotides, the CDR3 is TGTGCCAGCTCCAGGGAACTAGCGGGAGTAGATGAGCAGTTCTTC. Full variable domain (missing parts from reference TRBV18 and TRBJ2-1): NAGVMQNPRHLVRRRGQEARLRCSPMKGHSHVYWYRQLPEEGLKFMVYLQKENIIDESGMPKERFSAEFPKEGPSILRIQQVVRGDSAAYFCASSRELAGVDEQFFGPGTRLTVL.

The rearrangement joins TRBV28 to TRBJ1-3; D possibly corresponds to TRBD1 (5 bases). V shed 3 bases and J shed 7 bases, with 10 bases lying between them. Germline-derived CDR1 and CDR2 are MDHEN and SYDVKM. The CDR3 extends over 13 amino acids. CDR3: CASSFGRVNTIYF. The DNA of the CDR3 is TGTGCCAGCAGTTTCGGCAGGGTGAACACCATATATTTT.

The chain has TRBV19 and TRBJ1-3, with D maybe TRBD1 (6 bases). The germline gives CDR1 LNHDA, CDR2 SQIVND (reference sequence). Trimming took off 5 bases at V and 2 bases at J, with 13 bases between the two ends. This CDR3 spans 15 amino acids. The CDR3 loop is CASSFLQGAGNTIYF. For the CDR3, the DNA is TGTGCCAGTAGTTTCCTACAGGGAGCTGGAAACACCATATATTTT.

The V gene is TRBV19, the J gene TRBJ1-6, with TRBD1 matching over 8 bases. Germline CDR1 and CDR2: LNHDA and SQIVND (reference sequence). This CDR3 has 14 amino acids. J was trimmed by 7 bases and V by 5 bases; bases with no gene match: 4. The CDR3 loop is CASSYTGGNSPLHF. The CDR3 DNA is TGTGCCAGTAGTTATACAGGGGGAAATTCACCCCTCCACTTT.

This clone was recorded once. V is TRBV2 and J is TRBJ1-4; 9 nucleotides line up with TRBD1. Germline values: CDR1 SNHLY, CDR2 FYNNEI. This CDR3 has 15 amino acids. V lost 1 base, J lost 7 bases, and 4 bases stayed unmatched. CDR3 region: CASSEEGTGSEKLFF. The CDR3 DNA is TGTGCCAGCAGTGAAGAGGGGACAGGGAGTGAAAAACTGTTTTTT.

The genes are TRBV19 and TRBJ1-2; 9 bases agree with TRBD1. The CDR3 is 15 residues long. Germline V gives CDR1 LNHDA, CDR2 SQIVND (reference sequence). The J segment lost 4 bases and the V segment lost 5 bases, leaving 8 bases of the junction unmatched. CDR3 sequence (DNA): TGTGCCAGTAGTGGGAACAGGGGGCGAGGCTATGGCTACACCTTC. This sequence encodes CASSGNRGRGYGYTF.

The V and J genes are TRBV3-1 (or the pseudogene TRBV3-2) and TRBJ2-7, with a tentative D call TRBD1 (5 bases). The CDR3 extends over 15 amino acids. Germline V CDR1 and CDR2: LGHDT, YNNKEL (reference sequence). Between the trimmed V and J ends, which lost 2 bases and 4 bases, there was a span of 15 bases. The DNA of the CDR3 is TGTGCCAGCAGCCAATTGTCCAGGGTGGGGTACGAGCAGTACTTC. It translates to CASSQLSRVGYEQYF.

A few counts support this clone. J is TRBJ1-3 and V is TRBV6-5; maybe TRBD1 (6 bases). Trimming removed 10 bases at V and 3 bases at J, with 13 bases between. Germline CDR1 reads MNHEY; CDR2 reads SVGAGI. The CDR3 is made up of 13 amino acids. CDR3 region: CATLIQGGNTIYF. The CDR3 DNA sequence: TGTGCCACCCTAATACAGGGTGGAAACACCATATATTTT.

The chain employs TRBV10-3 and TRBJ2-7; tentatively, D is TRBD1 (5 bases). The germline CDR1 and CDR2 sequences are ENHRY and SYGVKD. V was clipped by 8 bases and J by 3 bases, with 14 bases between them. The CDR3 is 13 residues long. CDR3 loop: CAIQRQPGYEQYF. CDR3 bases: TGTGCCATCCAAAGACAGCCGGGCTACGAGCAGTACTTC.

The gene calls are TRBV18 and TRBJ2-1; possibly TRBD2 for D (5 bases). The V gene lost 10 bases and the J gene lost 6 bases, with 16 bases spanning the gap. The length of the CDR3 is 13 residues. Germline lookup yields CDR1 KGHSH and CDR2 LQKENI. In nucleotides, the CDR3 is TGTGCCACCTCGGACTCTCTCGGCAATGAGCAGTTCTTC. Its protein is CATSDSLGNEQFF. The full variable domain, completed using reference TRBV18 and TRBJ2-1, is NAGVMQNPRHLVRRRGQEARLRCSPMKGHSHVYWYRQLPEEGLKFMVYLQKENIIDESGMPKERFSAEFPKEGPSILRIQQVVRGDSAAYFCATSDSLGNEQFFGPGTRLTVL.

The sample holds one count of this clone. V is TRBV6-5 and J is TRBJ1-2, with D perhaps TRBD1 (5 bases). CDR1 MNHEY and CDR2 SVGAGI come from the germline V gene. V was pared by 10 bases and J by 8 bases, with 20 bases between. This CDR3 region has 13 residues. DNA of the CDR3: TGTGCCAACAGCGGCGGGACGTTTGGAGGCTACACCTTC. It translates to CANSGGTFGGYTF.

V is TRBV27 and J is TRBJ2-5; TRBD2 agrees at 12 bases. V shed 6 bases, J shed 5 bases, and the junction held 10 bases outside the gene matches. CDR1 is MNHEY and CDR2 is SMNVEV in the germline V gene (reference sequence). The CDR3 has 16 amino acids. For the CDR3, the DNA is TGTGCCAGCAGGCTAGCGGGAGGGCCCGCCAAGGAGACCCAGTACTTC. It encodes CASRLAGGPAKETQYF.

The chain joins TRBV28 to TRBJ2-6, with D hard to call. The CDR3 loop spans 14 amino acids. In germline, CDR1 is MDHEN, CDR2 SYDVKM. Trimming took off 6 bases at V and 1 base at J, with 7 bases between the two ends. CDR3 protein: CASSFPSGANVLTF. The CDR3 nucleotides read TGTGCCAGCAGCTTCCCTTCTGGGGCCAACGTCCTGACTTTC.

The gene calls are TRBV6-5 and TRBJ2-1; 12 bases are shared with TRBD2. From germline, CDR1 is MNHEY and CDR2 SVGAGI. After removal of 5 bases from V and 7 bases from J, the junction contained 3 bases not matched to a gene. This CDR3 is built from 14 residues. CDR3 DNA sequence: TGTGCCAGCAGTAGACTAGCGGGAGTGAATGAGCAGTTCTTC. Translated, it gives CASSRLAGVNEQFF.